These T cell receptor beta chains were read from a single sample in a study of cytomegalovirus exposure and HLA in healthy donors. The table came from immunoSEQ multiplex PCR; TCRdb's copy has only in-frame clones and leaves some out. The sample includes 150,000 to 200,000 clones, 60% to 80% of them seen just once. The sample consisted of PBMCs. The receptor set was obtained from a woman in her fifties or sixties in good health and CMV-seropositive. The CDR3 runs from the conserved cysteine through the conserved F or W. Each record gives: D gene, clone size, V gene, J gene, CDR3 protein, CDR3 DNA. D genes are given only for firm matches. Only part of the rows carry a size: once, few, many, or a class if the clone is expanded.

NA	once	TRBV5-1	TRBJ2-3	CASMNQGSGTQYF	TGCGCCAGTATGAATCAGGGCAGTGGTACGCAGTATTTT
TRBD2	NA	TRBV5-1	TRBJ2-7	CASSPVSGGTDEQYF	TGCGCCAGCAGCCCTGTTAGCGGGGGAACCGACGAGCAGTACTTC
TRBD2	NA	TRBV10-2	TRBJ2-7	CASSIAGVHEQYF	TGCGCCAGCAGTATAGCGGGAGTTCACGAGCAGTACTTC
NA	NA	TRBV5-4	TRBJ2-1	CASSLGGGRNEQFF	TGTGCCAGCAGCTTGGGGGGGGGCCGAAATGAGCAGTTCTTC
NA	NA	TRBV5-1	TRBJ2-3	CASSLIASPDTQYF	TGCGCCAGCAGCTTAATCGCTAGCCCAGATACGCAGTATTTT
TRBD1	NA	TRBV5-5	TRBJ1-2	CASSFDRGKGGYTF	TGTGCCAGCAGCTTTGACAGGGGGAAAGGTGGCTACACCTTC
NA	few	TRBV6-1	TRBJ2-5	CASSDWSGGIRETQYF	TGTGCCAGCAGTGATTGGTCAGGGGGGATTAGGGAGACCCAGTACTTC
NA	NA	TRBV7-8	TRBJ1-3	CASSPRDPSGNTIYF	TGTGCCAGCAGCCCCAGGGATCCCTCTGGAAACACCATATATTTT
NA	NA	TRBV10-1	TRBJ2-5	CASRPGSQETQYF	TGCGCCAGCAGGCCGGGAAGTCAAGAGACCCAGTACTTC
TRBD1	NA	TRBV4-1	TRBJ1-1	CASSQDRRDRWWNTEAFF	TGCGCCAGCAGCCAAGATAGAAGGGACAGATGGTGGAACACTGAAGCTTTCTTT
TRBD1	NA	TRBV30	TRBJ1-5	CAWSVGAAGGQPQHF	TGTGCCTGGAGTGTGGGGGCGGCAGGGGGCCAGCCCCAGCATTTT
TRBD1	NA	TRBV29-1	TRBJ2-7	CSVVPGQGVYEQYF	TGCAGCGTCGTCCCGGGACAGGGGGTGTACGAGCAGTACTTC
TRBD1	NA	TRBV19	TRBJ2-2	CASSPLDRGRTGELFF	TGTGCCAGTAGCCCCTTAGACAGGGGGAGGACCGGGGAGCTGTTTTTT
TRBD1	few	TRBV6-5	TRBJ1-1	CASSYTGGQMAFF	TGTGCCAGCAGTTACACAGGGGGGCAAATGGCTTTCTTT
NA	NA	TRBV19	TRBJ1-4	CASSPRQSPNEKLFF	TGTGCCAGTAGCCCCAGACAGAGCCCTAATGAAAAACTGTTTTTT
NA	NA	TRBV7-2	TRBJ1-5	CASSLQLYSNQPQHF	TGTGCCAGCAGTTTACAGTTATATAGCAATCAGCCCCAGCATTTT
NA	few	TRBV7-9	TRBJ1-2	CSSSLVRGGYTF	TGTTCCAGCAGCTTAGTTAGGGGAGGCTACACCTTC
NA	NA	TRBV7-9	TRBJ1-4	CASSLEFGEKLFF	TGTGCCAGCAGCTTAGAGTTCGGGGAAAAACTGTTTTTT
TRBD2	NA	TRBV6-1	TRBJ2-1	CASSDGGGTNEQFF	TGTGCCAGCAGTGATGGGGGGGGGACCAATGAGCAGTTCTTC
NA	few	TRBV7-9	TRBJ2-7	CASSLTLGPRSEQYF	TGTGCCAGCAGCTTAACGCTAGGTCCGAGGAGCGAGCAGTACTTC
NA	NA	TRBV27	TRBJ2-7	CASTGGADYEQYF	TGTGCCAGCACTGGGGGCGCCGACTACGAGCAGTACTTC
NA	NA	TRBV6-5	TRBJ1-4	CASSPYNEKLFF	TGTGCCAGCAGTCCCTACAATGAAAAACTGTTTTTT
NA	NA	TRBV29-1	TRBJ1-1	CSALVLGVNTEAFF	TGCAGCGCATTAGTCTTGGGAGTGAACACTGAAGCTTTCTTT
NA	NA	TRBV5-4	TRBJ1-4	CASSLAAGVNEKLFF	TGTGCCAGCAGCTTGGCTGCGGGGGTCAATGAAAAACTGTTTTTT
NA	NA	TRBV9	TRBJ1-1	CARTLNTEAFF	TGTGCCCGCACCCTAAACACTGAAGCTTTCTTT
TRBD1	NA	TRBV7-2	TRBJ2-5	CASSRGQGWETQYF	TGTGCCAGCAGCCGCGGACAGGGGTGGGAGACCCAGTACTTC
TRBD2	NA	TRBV7-2	TRBJ2-1	CASTLAGGVGNEQFF	TGTGCCAGCACCTTGGCGGGGGGAGTGGGTAATGAGCAGTTCTTC
NA	once	TRBV7-9	TRBJ2-7	CASSLRPGFQQYF	TGTGCCAGCAGCTTACGGCCAGGGTTTCAGCAGTACTTC
TRBD1	NA	TRBV6-6	TRBJ1-6	CASNRQGARNSPLHF	TGTGCCAGCAACAGACAGGGGGCTCGAAATTCACCCCTCCACTTT
NA	NA	TRBV29-1	TRBJ1-1	CSATGTEAFF	TGCAGCGCAACCGGCACTGAAGCTTTCTTT
TRBD1	NA	TRBV29-1	TRBJ2-5	CSVDRGQGPKTQYF	TGCAGCGTTGATCGGGGACAGGGTCCGAAGACCCAGTACTTC
NA	NA	TRBV9	TRBJ2-3	CASRKLFSTDTQYF	TGTGCCAGCAGAAAACTGTTCAGCACAGATACGCAGTATTTT
NA	NA	TRBV6-6	TRBJ1-3	CASSYLVGNTIYF	TGTGCCAGCAGTTACTTAGTAGGAAACACCATATATTTT
TRBD1	NA	TRBV27	TRBJ1-2	CASSWDRDYGYTF	TGTGCCAGCAGTTGGGACAGAGACTATGGCTACACCTTC
TRBD2	NA	TRBV7-3	TRBJ2-3	CASSPTSGNTDTQYF	TGTGCCAGCAGCCCGACTAGCGGAAACACAGATACGCAGTATTTT
TRBD1	once	TRBV4-1	TRBJ2-7	CASGGQLWNEQYF	TGCGCCAGCGGGGGACAGCTATGGAACGAGCAGTACTTC
TRBD1	NA	TRBV25-1	TRBJ2-1	CASSEGDRHNEQFF	TGTGCCAGCAGTGAAGGGGACAGGCACAATGAGCAGTTCTTC
NA	NA	TRBV2	TRBJ1-1	CASRGGEAEAFF	TGTGCCTCCCGGGGAGGAGAGGCTGAAGCTTTCTTT
NA	NA	TRBV28	TRBJ1-2	CASSDYRFSYTF	TGTGCCAGCAGTGATTACAGGTTTAGCTACACCTTC
NA	NA	TRBV5-8	TRBJ1-5	CASSLAGDQPQHF	TGTGCCAGCAGCTTGGCGGGGGATCAGCCCCAGCATTTT
NA	NA	TRBV2	TRBJ2-4	CASRPGVAKNIQYF	TGTGCCAGCAGGCCAGGGGTAGCCAAAAACATTCAGTACTTC
TRBD1	NA	TRBV10-1	TRBJ2-7	CASSVRGQDYEQYF	TGCGCCAGCAGTGTGAGGGGACAGGATTACGAGCAGTACTTC
NA	NA	TRBV6-5	TRBJ2-2	CASSYSSLAGELFF	TGTGCCAGCAGTTACTCGAGTTTAGCCGGGGAGCTGTTTTTT
TRBD1	NA	TRBV2	TRBJ1-2	CAGGQGAQYGYTF	TGTGCCGGCGGACAGGGGGCGCAATATGGCTACACCTTC
TRBD2	NA	TRBV10-3	TRBJ2-1	CAISRSGTSGSEQFF	TGTGCCATCAGTCGGTCCGGGACTAGCGGGAGCGAGCAGTTCTTC
TRBD2	NA	TRBV5-4	TRBJ2-7	CASGLAGPTYEQYF	TGTGCCAGCGGACTAGCGGGGCCAACCTACGAGCAGTACTTC
NA	NA	TRBV23-1	TRBJ2-7	CATVQGGTPYEQYF	TGCGCCACCGTTCAGGGTGGAACCCCCTACGAGCAGTACTTC
TRBD1	NA	TRBV10-3	TRBJ1-6	CAISGPETGGNSPLHF	TGTGCCATCAGTGGCCCCGAGACAGGGGGAAATTCACCCCTCCACTTT
NA	once	TRBV4-1	TRBJ1-3	CASSQGPLGSGNTIYF	TGCGCCAGCAGCCAAGGGCCACTAGGGTCTGGAAACACCATATATTTT
TRBD1	NA	TRBV6-5	TRBJ2-3	CATGAGGEDTQYF	TGTGCCACTGGGGCAGGGGGAGAGGATACGCAGTATTTT
TRBD1	NA	TRBV7-2	TRBJ1-5	CASSLGTGVSQPQHF	TGTGCCAGCAGCTTAGGGACAGGGGTTAGTCAGCCCCAGCATTTT
NA	NA	TRBV2	TRBJ1-4	CASRRTPGGQEKLFF	TGTGCCAGCAGAAGAACCCCGGGAGGCCAAGAAAAACTGTTTTTT
NA	NA	TRBV7-2	TRBJ2-7	CASSLNRGLEQYF	TGTGCCAGCAGCCTAAACAGGGGACTCGAGCAGTACTTC
NA	NA	TRBV2	TRBJ2-7	CASSDEGWQYF	TGTGCCAGCAGTGACGAGGGATGGCAGTACTTC
NA	NA	TRBV6-6	TRBJ1-3	CASSYSSGSGNTIYF	TGTGCCAGCAGTTACTCGTCAGGGTCTGGAAACACCATATATTTT
TRBD2	NA	TRBV10-2	TRBJ2-3	CARNEREVSTDTQYF	TGCGCCAGGAACGAGCGGGAGGTAAGCACAGATACGCAGTATTTT
TRBD2	few	TRBV4-1	TRBJ2-1	CASSSSRLAGGLNNEQFF	TGCGCCAGCAGCTCCTCCCGACTAGCGGGAGGGCTAAACAATGAGCAGTTCTTC
NA	NA	TRBV9	TRBJ2-3	CASSVGEQRATDTQYF	TGTGCCAGCAGCGTAGGAGAACAGCGGGCCACAGATACGCAGTATTTT
TRBD2	NA	TRBV27	TRBJ2-6	CASRPAGGEANVLTF	TGTGCCAGCAGACCGGCGGGAGGAGAGGCCAACGTCCTGACTTTC